Listed below are T cell receptor beta chains from one sample, sequenced in a study of T cells in localized non-small cell lung cancer. Data came from immunoSEQ multiplex PCR; TCRdb stores just in-frame clones and leaves some out. The sample holds almost 65,000 clones, 90% seen once. The specimen was peripheral blood, collected before any cancer treatment. The receptors derive from a woman aged 40-70 years with stage I lung adenocarcinoma. Each CDR3 is given with its conserved first and last residue. Each record gives: J gene, clone size, V gene, CDR3 protein. A clone size is listed for some rows: how often the clone was seen (once, few, many), or a class if it is expanded.

TRBJ2-7,.,TRBV11-3,CASSSSYTGSEQYF
TRBJ2-2,.,TRBV5-6,CASSLAELQGTGELFF
TRBJ1-5,.,TRBV19,CASTSLRGEYYSNQPQHF
TRBJ1-5,.,TRBV6-1,CASSEAGVLGSGNQPQHF
TRBJ2-2,.,TRBV7-8,CASSLKNTGELFF
TRBJ2-7,.,TRBV4-3,CASSQGAGTGLNEQYF
TRBJ2-3,.,TRBV25-1,CASSRPGQEFTDTQYF
TRBJ2-6,.,TRBV19,CASSHVSGANVLTF
TRBJ1-2,once,TRBV5-5,CASSLGVWDGYTF
TRBJ1-5,.,TRBV19,CASSILGDSNQPQHF
TRBJ1-1,.,TRBV29-1,CSVEQTQGTEAFF
TRBJ2-3,.,TRBV19,CASSMTSGGTSTDTQYF
TRBJ1-3,.,TRBV6-1,CASSEEGTYSGNTIYF
TRBJ2-3,.,TRBV11-2,CASSLTGGKTDTQYF
TRBJ1-3,few,TRBV2,CASSRGYGNTIYF
TRBJ2-5,.,TRBV19,CASSRAEQETQYF
TRBJ1-5,once,TRBV5-4,CASSLHGAANQPQHF
TRBJ2-3,once,TRBV23-1,CASSPGTSGGPVTQYF
TRBJ1-2,.,TRBV5-8,CASSEQKTGLDGYTF
TRBJ2-7,.,TRBV25-1,CASTGQVHEQYF
TRBJ1-2,.,TRBV6-5,CASSYSSSLWSYTF
TRBJ2-2,.,TRBV5-4,CASSLETGRAGELFF
TRBJ1-6,.,TRBV7-9,CASSQWAGEHSPLHF
TRBJ1-5,.,TRBV30,CAWSPPGAGNQPQHF
TRBJ2-7,.,TRBV9,CASSAGLAGLYEQYF
TRBJ1-4,once,TRBV5-1,CASSLGFTREKLFF
TRBJ2-3,once,TRBV7-9,CASSPTGGAGADTQYF
TRBJ2-3,once,TRBV29-1,CSVSKEAASTDTQYF
TRBJ2-7,.,TRBV6-4,CASSDEVEQYF
TRBJ2-6,few,TRBV5-1,CASSQLTDDVLTF
TRBJ2-6,once,TRBV27,CASSSRLSGANVLTF
TRBJ1-2,.,TRBV9,CASSPDDRAPYGYTF
TRBJ1-1,.,TRBV29-1,CSVAGQNSMNTEAFF
TRBJ1-1,once,TRBV10-3,CAISPAGSTEAFF
TRBJ1-1,.,TRBV19,CASIVSGRPSNTEAFF
TRBJ2-3,.,TRBV7-2,CASSKSGTSTDTQYF